This passage covers 10 T cell receptor beta chains from one sample sequenced in a study of blood T cell repertoires in COVID-19. Generated by immunoSEQ multiplex PCR, the TCRdb table keeps only in-frame clones and is missing some. The sample shows around 360,000 clones, roughly 87% of them seen only once. The sample comprised PBMCs or T cells enriched from blood (not recorded which). These receptors all stem from a woman in her 30s who had recovered from COVID-19.

This clone was seen more than once but under ten times. The gene calls are TRBV11-2 and TRBJ1-1; 7 nucleotides match TRBD1. Germline loops: CDR1 SGHAT, CDR2 FQNNGV. After removal of 5 bases from V and 3 bases from J, the junction contained 3 bases not matched to a gene. The length of the CDR3 is 13 residues. This chain's CDR3 is CASSVGGYTEAFF. As DNA, the CDR3 is TGTGCCAGCAGCGTAGGGGGCTACACTGAAGCTTTCTTT. Full variable domain (rest looked up from reference TRBV11-2 and TRBJ1-1): EAGVAQSPRYKIIEKRQSVAFWCNPISGHATLYWYQQILGQGPKLLIQFQNNGVVDDSQLPKDRFSAERLKGVDSTLKIQPAKLEDSAVYLCASSVGGYTEAFFGQGTRLTVV.

The chain recombines TRBV9 with TRBJ1-1, with 11 bases aligning to TRBD1. V gave up 4 bases and J gave up 3 bases; unmatched junction bases: 2. The CDR3 length is 14 residues. The germline gives CDR1 SGDLS, CDR2 YYNGEE. DNA for the CDR3: TGTGCCAGCAGCACGGGACAGGGGGACACTGAAGCTTTCTTT. This translates into CASSTGQGDTEAFF. Full variable domain (outside the CDR3, taken from reference TRBV9 and TRBJ1-1): DSGVTQTPKHLITATGQRVTLRCSPRSGDLSVYWYQQSLDQGLQFLIQYYNGEERAKGNILERFSAQQFPDLHSELNLSSLELGDSALYFCASSTGQGDTEAFFGQGTRLTVV.

V and J are TRBV4-1 and TRBJ2-7, with 8 bases lining up with TRBD1. The V gene's germline CDR1 is MGHRA and CDR2 YSYEKL. CDR3 size: 18 residues. J gave up 3 bases and V 0 bases, and 13 bases lay outside the gene matches. CDR3 DNA sequence: TGCGCCAGCAGCCAAGAAGTTGCGAGGACAGGGCCCAACTACGAGCAGTACTTC. It codes for CASSQEVARTGPNYEQYF.

This clone was seen only a few times. The chain is built from TRBV29-1 and TRBJ2-5; D ambiguous. CDR3 length: 12 residues. V lost 7 bases, J lost 5 bases, and 14 bases lay in between. The germline gives CDR1 SQVTM, CDR2 ANQGSEA. The chain's CDR3 is CSASTVLETQYF. The CDR3 region has the DNA TGCAGCGCGTCCACAGTGCTGGAGACCCAGTACTTC.

V is TRBV19 and J is TRBJ1-6; no firm D call. CDR3 size: 13 residues. Per germline, CDR1 LNHDA and CDR2 SQIVND (reference sequence). The CDR3 region is CASGRGDRSPLHF. The CDR3 bases are TGTGCAAGTGGTCGGGGTGATCGTTCACCCCTCCACTTT.

The chain employs TRBV4-1 and TRBJ2-1, with 7 bases that match TRBD2. The V gene end was trimmed by 2 bases and the J gene end by 7 bases; junction bases not matched to a gene: 2. CDR3 size: 13 residues. Germline loops: CDR1 MGHRA, CDR2 YSYEKL. CDR3 sequence: CASSQTSANEQFF. The DNA for the CDR3 is TGCGCCAGCAGCCAAACTAGCGCTAATGAGCAGTTCTTC.

This clone has only a few counts. The chain carries TRBV27 and TRBJ2-5, with 8 bases matching TRBD2. CDR1 is MNHEY, CDR2 SMNVEV, per germline (reference sequence). Trimming cost V 1 base and J 1 base; bases outside gene matches: 5. The CDR3 loop spans 16 amino acids. The CDR3 loop reads CASSLWNGGAQETQYF. The DNA for the CDR3 is TGTGCCAGCAGTTTATGGAACGGGGGGGCCCAAGAGACCCAGTACTTC.

J is TRBJ2-2 and V is TRBV5-4; 8 nucleotides line up with TRBD1. The V segment lost 4 bases and the J segment 4 bases; nucleotides outside the gene matches: 6. The CDR3 is made up of 15 amino acids. From germline, CDR1 is SGHNT and CDR2 YYREEE (reference sequence). As DNA, the CDR3 is TGTGCCAGCAGCGTGACAGGGGCCACCACCGGGGAGCTGTTTTTT. Protein sequence: CASSVTGATTGELFF.

J is TRBJ2-1 and V is TRBV14; 10 bases are shared with TRBD2. Germline V lookup: CDR1 SGHDN, CDR2 FVKESK. Trimming took 4 bases from V and 9 from J; bases not matched to a gene: 12. This CDR3 has 16 residues. CDR3 amino acids: CASSPPRLAGYGEQFF. CDR3 DNA sequence: TGTGCCAGCAGCCCCCCTCGACTAGCGGGTTACGGTGAGCAGTTCTTC.

This chain uses TRBV5-3 with TRBJ2-7, with TRBD2 identical over 12 bases. TRBV5-3 is an ORF, and what it does is uncertain. J was trimmed by 7 bases and V by 4 bases; bases with no gene match: 6. The CDR3 is made up of 14 amino acids. The CDR3 sequence is CARSARLAGEEQYF. CDR3 DNA: TGTGCCAGAAGCGCGCGACTAGCGGGAGAAGAGCAGTACTTC.